This T cell receptor beta chain was documented in a study of a mutant IDH1 vaccine in newly diagnosed glioma. Overall study context: Patients were started on vaccination 4-6 weeks after radiotherapy alone, or with temozolomide cycles. Patients had received radiotherapy, temozolomide, or both previously, most receiving both. Study-level results: Changes in the top peripheral T cell clonotypes seemingly had no bearing on pseudoprogression. Overall, almost 95% of patients had vaccine-induced immune responses.

The CDR3 is made up of 11 amino acids. Germline CDR1 DFQATT, CDR2 SNEGSKA (reference sequence). As for this clone: Its target is unknown. At one boundary the junction diverges from the germline segment, which might be a read error.

Time point denoted: week 5, during vaccination. The content of each vaccine dose was 300 ug of mutant IDH1 20-mer peptide, and topical imiquimod accompanied it. Profiled with immunoSEQ multiplex PCR; TCRdb holds only in-frame clones, not every one. The sample lists 25,000 to 30,000 clones; approximately 79% were seen once. This clonotype was sampled from a man between 35 and 55 years old with glioma. Some clones in this sample may be carry-over from other donors' samples. The starting material was PBMCs, obtained from a glioma patient whose treatment included an IDH1 peptide vaccine. This rearrangement joins TRBV20-1 to TRBJ1-2; D not certain. The CDR3 nucleotides read TGCAGTACTAGAGGACGGGTTGGCTACACCTTC. Amino acids: CSTRGRVGYTF.